This T cell receptor beta chain is from a study of molecular identifiers for immune sequencing clone quantification. This clonotype has more than one count but fewer than ten. Its specificity is not known. The germline V and J ends were trimmed by 3 bases and 5 bases, with 8 bases remaining between them. CDR3 length: 12 residues. CDR1 is MNHEY, CDR2 SVGEGT, per germline. MiXCR, run by TCRdb on the PCR reads, gives a single entry per CDR3 protein. The table shows under 600,000 distinct CDR3 sequences, with around 23% occurring only once. Whole-study results and caveats: Spiked-in Jurkat TCR RNA corresponding to one cell was reported as detectable against approximately 1 million naive cells.

The sample comprised naive CD8+ T cells from blood, with Jurkat cell RNA spiked in. Subset meaning: FACS-sorted CD8+CD4-CCR7+CD45RA+ naive T cells. The rearrangement uses TRBV6-2 or TRBV6-3 and TRBJ2-7; D unclear. This receptor was obtained from a human donor in good health. Some libraries in this study had Jurkat cell RNA spiked in. The CDR3 DNA reads TGTGCCAGCAGTTATGGAAGCCACGAGCAGTACTTC. Translating gives CASSYGSHEQYF.